This T cell receptor beta chain is from a study of CD8 T cells in ankylosing spondylitis (dated by TCRdb to about 2017). Concerning the study at large: T cell receptor beta repertoires were profiled in healthy donors and ankylosing spondylitis patients so that disease-linked TCR variants could be found. The full study cohort comprised 25 or so ankylosing spondylitis patients and around 100 healthy donors. Samples of peripheral blood were taken, and for ankylosing spondylitis patients, synovial fluid was collected as well. The paper's findings and limits, for the study overall: Some motif variants had previously been reported in the synovial fluid and blood of reactive arthritis patients, which suggests shared mechanisms of disease initiation. The disease-linked clones had a CD8+ phenotype and were found at relatively low frequencies in peripheral blood. Blood from ankylosing spondylitis patients appeared to be characterized by a TCR beta motif made up of under ten highly homologous amino acid variants. Significant enrichment of the disease-linked clones was reported in matched synovial fluid samples from ankylosing spondylitis patients.

There are 12 amino acids in the CDR3, from cysteine to phenylalanine inclusive. Just CDR3 DNA is preserved here, 36 bases in frame from base 1. From the germline V gene (reference sequence), CDR1 is DFQATT and CDR2 is SNEGSKA. The reads were generated on an Illumina HiSeq 2500. Quantitative 5'-RACE with molecular barcodes was used to prepare TCR beta libraries. In the authors' own workflow: A new computational method based on a probabilistic model of VDJ rearrangement was used to identify disease-linked TCR variants. TCRdb trimmed the raw reads at Q25, called clones with MiXCR and kept productive beta chains. Rows are unified per CDR3 protein, each entry keeping the most common DNA and genes. Clone size and V and J calls follow TCRdb, not the original study. This sample lists some 800,000 distinct CDR3 sequences; about an eighth were detected once. 0.51% of the sample lies in the top ten. Of note for this clonotype: The antigen it recognizes is unknown. No per-base quality is available; no much larger clone lies one base away.

The chain is assembled from TRBV20-1 and TRBJ2-7; 10 bases in the junction line up with TRBD1. Sequenced: blood, either unsorted or a sorted T cell fraction (not recorded which). The clonotype originates from a male donor with ankylosing spondylitis. This receptor carries the CDR3 CGGGQGNYEQYF. The DNA is TGCGGGGGGGGACAGGGGAACTACGAGCAGTACTTC.